The text below deals with one T cell receptor beta chain. Produced via immunoSEQ multiplex PCR; TCRdb's table is partial and in-frame only. The table lists 500,000 to 550,000 clones, 78% of them singletons. This entry is derived from a study of shared T cell receptors in the human thymus. The germline CDR1 and CDR2 sequences are ENHRY and SYGVKD. The CDR3 spans 19 residues. J lost 0 bases, V lost 3 bases, and 13 bases had no gene match. This sample was shared with a second study, whose subject was human thymus T cells.

The sample consisted of thymocytes. The chain has TRBV10-3 and TRBJ1-3, with 8 positions matching TRBD1. This clonotype was obtained from a boy younger than two with a congenital heart defect. The CDR3 loop reads CAISDPRHRTGSSGNTIYF. The CDR3 bases are TGTGCCATCAGTGATCCTCGACACAGGACAGGGAGCTCTGGAAACACCATATATTTT.